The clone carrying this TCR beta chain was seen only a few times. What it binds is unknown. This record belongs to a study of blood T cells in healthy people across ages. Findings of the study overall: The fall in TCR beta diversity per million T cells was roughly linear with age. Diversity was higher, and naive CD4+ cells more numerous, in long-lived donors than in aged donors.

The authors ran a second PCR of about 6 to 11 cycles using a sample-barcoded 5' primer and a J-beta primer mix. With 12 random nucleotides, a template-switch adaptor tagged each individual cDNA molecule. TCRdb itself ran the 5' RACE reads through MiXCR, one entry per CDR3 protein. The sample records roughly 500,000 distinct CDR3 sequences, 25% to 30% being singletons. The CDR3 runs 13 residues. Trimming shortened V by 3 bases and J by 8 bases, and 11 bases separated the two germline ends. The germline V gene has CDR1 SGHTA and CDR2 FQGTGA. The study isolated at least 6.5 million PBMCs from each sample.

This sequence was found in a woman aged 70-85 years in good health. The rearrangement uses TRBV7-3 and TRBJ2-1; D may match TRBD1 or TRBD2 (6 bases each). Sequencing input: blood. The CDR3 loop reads CASSFGGLDEQFF. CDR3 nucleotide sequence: TGTGCCAGCAGCTTTGGGGGGCTGGATGAGCAGTTCTTC.